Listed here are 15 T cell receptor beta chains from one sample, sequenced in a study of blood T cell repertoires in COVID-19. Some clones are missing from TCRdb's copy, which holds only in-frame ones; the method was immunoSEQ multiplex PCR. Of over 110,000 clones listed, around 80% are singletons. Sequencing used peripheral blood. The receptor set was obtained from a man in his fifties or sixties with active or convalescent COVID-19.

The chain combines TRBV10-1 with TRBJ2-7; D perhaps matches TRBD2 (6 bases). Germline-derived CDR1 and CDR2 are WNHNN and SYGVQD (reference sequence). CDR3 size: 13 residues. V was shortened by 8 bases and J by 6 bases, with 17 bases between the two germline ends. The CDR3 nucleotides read TGCGCCAGCTCCTGGGTAGGGGAGGTCGAGCAGTACGTC. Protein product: CASSWVGEVEQYV.

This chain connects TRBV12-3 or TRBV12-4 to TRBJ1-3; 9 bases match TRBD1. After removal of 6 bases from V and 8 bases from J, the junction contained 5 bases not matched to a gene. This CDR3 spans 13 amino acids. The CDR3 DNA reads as TGTGCCAGCAGGACACAGGGGGCGGACACCATATATTTT. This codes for CASRTQGADTIYF.

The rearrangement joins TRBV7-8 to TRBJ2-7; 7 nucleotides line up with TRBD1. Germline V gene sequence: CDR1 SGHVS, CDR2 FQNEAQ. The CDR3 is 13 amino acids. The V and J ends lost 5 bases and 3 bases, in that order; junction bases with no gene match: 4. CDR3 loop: CASSTDRFYEQYV. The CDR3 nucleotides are TGTGCCAGCAGCACGGACAGGTTCTACGAGCAGTACGTC.

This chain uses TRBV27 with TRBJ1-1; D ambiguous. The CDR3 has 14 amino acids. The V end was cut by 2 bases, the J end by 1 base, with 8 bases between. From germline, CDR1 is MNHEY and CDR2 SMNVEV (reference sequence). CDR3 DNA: TGTGCCAGCAGTTTAAATCGGGGGAACACTGAAGCTTTCTTT. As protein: CASSLNRGNTEAFF.

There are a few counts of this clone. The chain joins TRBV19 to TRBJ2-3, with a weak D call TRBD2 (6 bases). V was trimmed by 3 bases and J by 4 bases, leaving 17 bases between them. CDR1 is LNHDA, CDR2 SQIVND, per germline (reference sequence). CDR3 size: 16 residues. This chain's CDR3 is CASSILGRPGADTQYF. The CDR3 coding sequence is TGTGCCAGTAGTATTCTTGGGAGGCCGGGGGCAGATACGCAGTATTTT.

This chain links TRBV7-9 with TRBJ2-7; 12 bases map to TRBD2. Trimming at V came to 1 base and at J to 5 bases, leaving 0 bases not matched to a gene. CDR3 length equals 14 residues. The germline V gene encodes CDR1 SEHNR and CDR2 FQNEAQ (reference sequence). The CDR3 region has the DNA TGTGCCAGCAGCTTAGGACTAGCGGGAGACGAGCAGTACGTC. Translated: CASSLGLAGDEQYV.

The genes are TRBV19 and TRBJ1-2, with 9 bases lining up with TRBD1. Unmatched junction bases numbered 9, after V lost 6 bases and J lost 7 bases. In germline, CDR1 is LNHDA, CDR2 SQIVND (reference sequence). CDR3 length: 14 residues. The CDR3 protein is CASRRGTGGAGYTF. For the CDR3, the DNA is TGTGCCAGTAGGCGAGGCACAGGGGGCGCTGGCTACACCTTC. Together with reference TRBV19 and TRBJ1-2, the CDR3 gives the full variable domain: DGGITQSPKYLFRKEGQNVTLSCEQNLNHDAMYWYRQDPGQGLRLIYYSQIVNDFQKGDIAEGYSVSREKKESFPLTVTSAQKNPTAFYLCASRRGTGGAGYTFGSGTRLTVV.

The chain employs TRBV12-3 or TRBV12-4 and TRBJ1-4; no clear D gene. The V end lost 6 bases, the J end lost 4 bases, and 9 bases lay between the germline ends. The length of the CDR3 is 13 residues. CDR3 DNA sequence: TGTGCCAGCAGCTCCGGGATTAATGAAAAACTGTTTTTT. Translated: CASSSGINEKLFF.

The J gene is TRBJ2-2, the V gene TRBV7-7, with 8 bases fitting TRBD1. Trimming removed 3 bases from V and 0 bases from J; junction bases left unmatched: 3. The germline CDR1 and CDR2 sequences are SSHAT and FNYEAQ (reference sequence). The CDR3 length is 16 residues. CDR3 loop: CASSLTGAANTGELFF. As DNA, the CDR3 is TGTGCCAGCAGCTTGACAGGGGCGGCGAACACCGGGGAGCTGTTTTTT.

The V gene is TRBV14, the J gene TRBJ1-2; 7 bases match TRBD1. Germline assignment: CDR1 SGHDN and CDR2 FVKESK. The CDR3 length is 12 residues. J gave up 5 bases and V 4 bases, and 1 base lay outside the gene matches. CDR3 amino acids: CASSRQGYGYTF. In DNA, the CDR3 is TGTGCCAGCAGCCGACAGGGATATGGCTACACCTTC.

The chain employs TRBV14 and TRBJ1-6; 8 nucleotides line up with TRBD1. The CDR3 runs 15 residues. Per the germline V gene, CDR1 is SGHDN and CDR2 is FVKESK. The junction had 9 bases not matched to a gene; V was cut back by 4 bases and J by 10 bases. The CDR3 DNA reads TGTGCCAGCAGCCGTTTAGGACAGGGCCGGTCACCCCTCCACTTT. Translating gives CASSRLGQGRSPLHF.

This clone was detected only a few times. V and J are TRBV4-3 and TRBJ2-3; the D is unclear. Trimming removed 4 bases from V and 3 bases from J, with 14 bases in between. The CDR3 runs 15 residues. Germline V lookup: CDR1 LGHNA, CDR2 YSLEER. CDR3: CASSLLLESTDTQYF. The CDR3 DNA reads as TGCGCCAGCAGCCTTCTTCTGGAGAGTACAGATACGCAGTATTTT.

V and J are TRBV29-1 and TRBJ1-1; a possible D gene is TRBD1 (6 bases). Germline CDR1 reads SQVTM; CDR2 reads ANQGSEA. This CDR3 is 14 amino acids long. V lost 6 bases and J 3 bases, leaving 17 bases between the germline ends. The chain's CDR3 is CSVGGQLSDTEAFF. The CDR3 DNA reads TGCAGCGTCGGAGGACAGTTGTCGGACACTGAAGCTTTCTTT.

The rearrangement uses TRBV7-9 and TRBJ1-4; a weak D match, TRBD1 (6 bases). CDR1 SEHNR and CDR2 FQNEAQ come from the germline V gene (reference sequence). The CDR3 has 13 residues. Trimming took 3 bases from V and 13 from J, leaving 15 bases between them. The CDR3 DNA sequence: TGTGCCAGCAGCTTGGACCCGACAGGAATACTGTTTTTT. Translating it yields CASSLDPTGILFF.

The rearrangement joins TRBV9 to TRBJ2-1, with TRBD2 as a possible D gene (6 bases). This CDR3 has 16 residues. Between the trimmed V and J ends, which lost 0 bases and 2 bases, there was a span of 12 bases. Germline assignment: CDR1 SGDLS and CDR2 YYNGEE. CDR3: CASSVGGVIPYNEQFF. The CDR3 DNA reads TGTGCCAGCAGCGTAGGGGGGGTAATCCCCTACAATGAGCAGTTCTTC. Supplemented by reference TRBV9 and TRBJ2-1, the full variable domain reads DSGVTQTPKHLITATGQRVTLRCSPRSGDLSVYWYQQSLDQGLQFLIQYYNGEERAKGNILERFSAQQFPDLHSELNLSSLELGDSALYFCASSVGGVIPYNEQFFGPGTRLTVL.